Sequencing of this TCR beta chain was carried out in a study of OX40 agonist ivuxolimab in advanced cancers. Study background: Participants could have had prior anti-PD-1, anti-PD-L1 or anti-CTLA-4 therapy, and approximately 40% had some.

Produced via immunoSEQ multiplex PCR; TCRdb's table is partial and in-frame only. Of under 25,000 clones listed, approximately 85% are singletons. This clone turned up a few times. V trimming: 4 bases; J trimming: 0 bases; junction bases outside the gene matches: 5. Germline V lookup: CDR1 SGHDT, CDR2 YYEEEE. CDR3 size: 16 residues. The genes are TRBV5-6 and TRBJ2-1; 9 bases are shared with TRBD2. The material sequenced was CD4+ or CD8+ T cells sorted from blood, taken in a trial of the OX40 agonist ivuxolimab. The sequence came from an adult with an advanced solid tumor such as melanoma, head and neck, liver or kidney cancer. CDR3 residues: CASSGGGDPSYNEQFF. CDR3 DNA sequence: TGTGCCAGCAGCGGCGGGGGGGACCCCTCCTACAATGAGCAGTTCTTC.